This T cell receptor (beta chain) was identified in a study of OX40 agonist ivuxolimab in advanced cancers. Data came from immunoSEQ multiplex PCR; TCRdb stores just in-frame clones and leaves some out. The repertoire has about 36,000 clones, around 77% of them found once; the top ten carry around a fifth. Study-wide findings and caveats: At 0.1 to 3.0 mg/kg, clonal expansion of CD4+ and CD8+ blood T cells had occurred by week 6.

Regarding this clone: Its specificity is unknown.

This receptor was obtained from an adult with an advanced solid tumor such as melanoma, head and neck, liver or kidney cancer. Sequenced material: CD4+ or CD8+ T cells sorted from blood, taken in a trial of the OX40 agonist ivuxolimab.

CDR3 nucleotide sequence: TGTGCCAGCAGTGAAACGGAGGGAAAACTGTTTTTT. Encoded protein: CASSETEGKLFF. The V gene is TRBV2, the J gene TRBJ1-4; D gene uncertain. The CDR3 is 12 residues long. Germline V gene sequence: CDR1 SNHLY, CDR2 FYNNEI. The ends were cut back, 2 bases at V and 10 bases at J, with 8 bases in the middle.